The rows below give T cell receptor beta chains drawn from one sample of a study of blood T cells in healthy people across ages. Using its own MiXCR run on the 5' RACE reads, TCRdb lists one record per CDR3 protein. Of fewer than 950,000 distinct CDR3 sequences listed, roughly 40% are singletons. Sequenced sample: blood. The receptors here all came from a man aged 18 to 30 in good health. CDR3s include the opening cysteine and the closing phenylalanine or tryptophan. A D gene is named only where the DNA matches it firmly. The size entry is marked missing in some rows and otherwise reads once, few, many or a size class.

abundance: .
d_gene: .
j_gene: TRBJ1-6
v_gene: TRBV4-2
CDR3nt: TGTGCCAGCAGCCACGATAATTCACCCCTCCACTTT
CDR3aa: CASSHDNSPLHF

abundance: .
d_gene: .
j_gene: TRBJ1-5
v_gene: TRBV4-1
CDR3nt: TGCGCCAGCAGCCAAACAGATAGCAATCAGCCCCAGCATTTT
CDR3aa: CASSQTDSNQPQHF

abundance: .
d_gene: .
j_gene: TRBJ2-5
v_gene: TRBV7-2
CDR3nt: TGTGCCAGCAGCTTATCTCCTTTGGGGGAGCGGACCCAGTACTTC
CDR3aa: CASSLSPLGERTQYF

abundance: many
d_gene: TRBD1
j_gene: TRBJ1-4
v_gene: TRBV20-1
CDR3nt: TGCAGTGCTAGCGGGACAGGGGGTGAAAAACTGTTTTTT
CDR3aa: CSASGTGGEKLFF

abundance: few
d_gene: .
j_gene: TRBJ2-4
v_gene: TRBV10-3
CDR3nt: TGTGCCATCAGTGAGTCTACCCTAGTCTCCCGGTACTTC
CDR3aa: CAISESTLVSRYF

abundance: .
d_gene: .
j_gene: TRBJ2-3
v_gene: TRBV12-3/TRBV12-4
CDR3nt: TGTGCCAGCAGTTTGCGACAGGCGGGAGCAGATGCGCAGTATTTT
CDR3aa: CASSLRQAGADAQYF

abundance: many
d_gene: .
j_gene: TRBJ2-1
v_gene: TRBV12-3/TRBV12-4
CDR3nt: TGTGCCAGCAGAATGGACAGCCCGAAGAATGAGCAGTTCTTC
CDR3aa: CASRMDSPKNEQFF

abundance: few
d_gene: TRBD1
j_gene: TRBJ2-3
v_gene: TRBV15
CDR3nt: TGTGCCACCAGCAGAGAAGGGGGCCACAGAGATACGCAGTATTTT
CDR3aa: CATSREGGHRDTQYF

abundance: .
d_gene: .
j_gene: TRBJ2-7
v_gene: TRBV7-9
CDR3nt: TGTGCCAGCAGCCTGCAGGGGTTCTCCTACAATGAGCAGTACTTC
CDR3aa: CASSLQGFSYNEQYF

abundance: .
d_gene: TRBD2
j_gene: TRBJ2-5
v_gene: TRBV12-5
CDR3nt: TGTGCTAGTGGTTTGGTAGACGGGGGGGCGAACAATGAGCAGTACTTC
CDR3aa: CASGLVDGGANNEQYF

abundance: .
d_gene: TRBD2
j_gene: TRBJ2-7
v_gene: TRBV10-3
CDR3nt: TGTGCCATCAATACTAGCGGGAGAGGCAACTACGAGCAGTACTTC
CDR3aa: CAINTSGRGNYEQYF

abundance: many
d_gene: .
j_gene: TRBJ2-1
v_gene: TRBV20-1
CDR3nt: TGCAGTGCTAGGGAGAGCTCCTACAATGAGCAGTTCTTC
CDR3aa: CSARESSYNEQFF

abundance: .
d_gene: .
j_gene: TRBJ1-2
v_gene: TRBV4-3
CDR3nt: TGCGCCAGCAGCCAAGGCGGCCGCAGTCTATATGGCTACACCTTC
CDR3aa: CASSQGGRSLYGYTF

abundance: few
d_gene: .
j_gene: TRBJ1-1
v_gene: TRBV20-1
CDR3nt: TGCAGTGCTAGTTGGGGTGGGGTTGAAGCTTTCTTT
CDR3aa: CSASWGGVEAFF

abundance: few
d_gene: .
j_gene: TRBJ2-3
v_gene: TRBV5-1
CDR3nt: TGCGCCAGCAGCTTGGACCAGGGGACAGATACGCAGTATTTT
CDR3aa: CASSLDQGTDTQYF

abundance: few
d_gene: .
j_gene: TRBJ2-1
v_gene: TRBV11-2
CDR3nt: TGTGCCAGCAATGGGGGGCCCTACAATGAGCAGTTCTTC
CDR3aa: CASNGGPYNEQFF

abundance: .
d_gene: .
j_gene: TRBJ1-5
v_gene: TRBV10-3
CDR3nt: TGTGCCATCAGTGAGTCGGCCGGCAATATCGACAATCAGCCCCAGCATTTT
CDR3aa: CAISESAGNIDNQPQHF

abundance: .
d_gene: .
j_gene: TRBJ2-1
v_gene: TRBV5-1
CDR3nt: TGCGCCAGCACCATGGCCGGCATCAATGAGCAGTTCTTC
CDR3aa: CASTMAGINEQFF

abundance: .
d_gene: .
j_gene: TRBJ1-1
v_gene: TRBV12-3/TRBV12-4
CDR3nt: TGTGCCAGCACCCACGGGGGTTTGAACACTGAAGCTTTCTTT
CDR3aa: CASTHGGLNTEAFF

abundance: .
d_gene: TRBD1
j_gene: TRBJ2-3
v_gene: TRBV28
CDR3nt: TGTGCCAGCAGTAGGACAGGCACAGATACGCGGTATTTT
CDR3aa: CASSRTGTDTRYF

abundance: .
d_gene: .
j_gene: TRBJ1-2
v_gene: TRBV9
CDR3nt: TGTGCCAGCAGCGCGACAACAGGATATGGCTACACCTTC
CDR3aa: CASSATTGYGYTF

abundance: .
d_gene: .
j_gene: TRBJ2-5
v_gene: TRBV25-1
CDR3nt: TGTGCCAGCAGTGAAGTAGTCGACAGGGAGACCCAGTACTTC
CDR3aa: CASSEVVDRETQYF

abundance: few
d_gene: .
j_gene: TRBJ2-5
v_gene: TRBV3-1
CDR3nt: TGTGCCAGCAGGGGACTTCGGGAGACCCAGTACTTC
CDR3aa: CASRGLRETQYF

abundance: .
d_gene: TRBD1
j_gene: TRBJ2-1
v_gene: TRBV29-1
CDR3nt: TGCAGCGTTGAACATCCCCCGGGACAGGGGGCTCCTACAATGTTCGGTGCCAATGAGCAGTTCTTC
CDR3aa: CSVEHPPGQGAPTMFGANEQFF

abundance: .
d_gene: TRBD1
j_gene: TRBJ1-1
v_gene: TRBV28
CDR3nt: TGTGCCAGCAGTCCGCATGACAGGGCCGGGACTGAAGCTTTCTTT
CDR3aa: CASSPHDRAGTEAFF

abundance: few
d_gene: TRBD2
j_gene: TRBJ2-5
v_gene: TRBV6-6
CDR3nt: TGTGCCAGCAACTCAGCGGGGCAAGAGACCCAGTACTTC
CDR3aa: CASNSAGQETQYF

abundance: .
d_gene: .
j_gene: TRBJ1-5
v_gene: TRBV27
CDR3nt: TGTGCCAGCCGGGCGGGATTGGGGAGTCAGCCCCAGCATTTT
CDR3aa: CASRAGLGSQPQHF

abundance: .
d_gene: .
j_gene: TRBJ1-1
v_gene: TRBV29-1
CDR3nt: TGCAGCGTAGGGTACATGAACACTGAAGCTTTCTTT
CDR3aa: CSVGYMNTEAFF

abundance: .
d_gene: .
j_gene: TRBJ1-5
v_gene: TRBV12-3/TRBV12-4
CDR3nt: TGTGCCAGCAGTTTCTCTTTGATCCGCCCTGGGGAGCCCCAGCATTTT
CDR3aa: CASSFSLIRPGEPQHF

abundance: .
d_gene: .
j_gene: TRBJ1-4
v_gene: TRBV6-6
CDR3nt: TGTGCCAGCAGTTACTCAGGGGGGTATGAAAAACTGTTTTTT
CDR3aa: CASSYSGGYEKLFF

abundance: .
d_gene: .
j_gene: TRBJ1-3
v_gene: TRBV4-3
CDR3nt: TGCGCCAGCAGCCAAGATAGTAAGGGGGTACTTGGAAACACCATATATTTT
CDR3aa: CASSQDSKGVLGNTIYF

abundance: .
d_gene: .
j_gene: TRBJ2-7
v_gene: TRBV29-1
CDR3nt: TGCAGCGTTGTAAGGGCAGAGCCCTACGAGCAGTACTTC
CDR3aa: CSVVRAEPYEQYF

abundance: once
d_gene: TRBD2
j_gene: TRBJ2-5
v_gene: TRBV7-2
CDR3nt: TGTGCCAGCAGCTTAGAAGCGGGGGCGAAGAGGTACTTC
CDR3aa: CASSLEAGAKRYF

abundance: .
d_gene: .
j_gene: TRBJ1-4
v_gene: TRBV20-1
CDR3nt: TGCAGTGCTGGGACCAATGAAAAACTGTTTTTT
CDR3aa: CSAGTNEKLFF

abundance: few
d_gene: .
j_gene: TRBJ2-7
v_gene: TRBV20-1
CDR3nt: TGCAGTGCTAGAGATCAGAGGGTTTCCTACGAGCAGTACTTC
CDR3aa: CSARDQRVSYEQYF

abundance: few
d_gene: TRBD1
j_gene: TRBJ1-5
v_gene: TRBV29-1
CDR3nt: TGCAGCGTTGGGGCCGAGGGACAGCCTCAGCATTTT
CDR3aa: CSVGAEGQPQHF

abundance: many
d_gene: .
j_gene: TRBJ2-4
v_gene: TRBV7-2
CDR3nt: TGTGCCAGCAGCTCCCCGGACACATTCAAAAACATTCAGTACTTC
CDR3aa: CASSSPDTFKNIQYF

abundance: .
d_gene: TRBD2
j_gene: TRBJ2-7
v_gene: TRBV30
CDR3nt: TGTGCCTCGAACCCGACTAGCGGGGCTCCCTACGAGCAGTACTTC
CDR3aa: CASNPTSGAPYEQYF